This T cell receptor (beta chain) was documented in a study of OX40 agonist ivuxolimab in advanced cancers. To note about this clone: The antigen remains unidentified.

Sequencing was performed with immunoSEQ multiplex PCR; in TCRdb, only in-frame clones are kept and a portion is missing. The data hold approximately 86,000 clones, with about 86% observed a single time. This CDR3 contains 17 residues. V lost 2 bases and J lost 0, with 13 bases in between. CDR1 and CDR2 from the germline V gene are KGHSH and LQKENI. Overall study findings and caveats: CD8+ T cells averaged more expanded clones than CD4+. Clonal expansion from baseline to week 6 occurred in both CD4+ and CD8+ T cells.

The receptor was isolated from an adult with an advanced solid tumor such as melanoma, head and neck, liver or kidney cancer. The chain uses TRBV18 and TRBJ1-4; no clear D. The starting material was CD4+ or CD8+ T cells sorted from blood, obtained in a trial of the OX40 agonist ivuxolimab. The CDR3 is CASSPNSQFATNEKLFF. The CDR3 nucleotides are TGTGCCAGCTCACCAAACAGCCAGTTTGCAACTAATGAAAAACTGTTTTTT.